This TCR beta chain came from a study of T cell responses to AZD1222 COVID-19 vaccine. Regarding the study as a whole: Targeting of unmutated variant regions was reportedly seen in nearly half of spike-specific TCRs.

Comments on this clone: Antigen unknown.

This CDR3 region has 17 residues. Trimming took off 3 bases at V and 1 base at J, with 16 bases between the two ends. Per the germline V gene, CDR1 is KGHDR and CDR2 is SFDVKD. Using immunoSEQ multiplex PCR, the repertoire was profiled, and TCRdb retains in-frame clones only, with some absent. Found here are some 130,000 clones, approximately 91% of them singletons; the top ten hold 2% to 3%. J is TRBJ2-3 and V is TRBV24-1; TRBD1 is a possible D gene (5 bases). The sequenced sample was peripheral blood, obtained on day 0 of AZD1222 vaccination. The TCR was taken from an adult in good health. The chain's CDR3 is CATSDPTTATGTDTQYF. In DNA, the CDR3 is TGTGCCACCAGTGATCCGACGACAGCCACGGGCACAGATACGCAGTATTTT.